Reported below is one T cell receptor (beta chain). Its matching antigen is unknown. It was into CD45RA+ naive and CD45RA-negative memory subsets that the CD4+ cells were split. This sample was included in a study of shared clonotypes between healthy human individuals. Looking at the study overall: Each donor's CD4 naive and CD4 memory cells filled three plates apiece, CD8 naive two, and CD8 memory one.

The CDR3 extends over 12 amino acids. The V end was cut by 1 base, the J end by 7 bases, with 7 bases between. Germline-derived CDR1 and CDR2 are SGHRS and YFSETQ. General study findings and limits: Naive subsets generally exceeded memory subsets in estimated richness. Rarefaction gave evidence that sorted-subset sequencing remained incomplete despite large depth.

Clones were sequenced by immunoSEQ multiplex PCR, and TCRdb holds only the in-frame ones, with some missing. The repertoire holds 2,500,000 or so clones, with about 90% as singletons. Sequenced material: naive CD4+ T cells from PBMCs. Stated subset: CD45RA+ positively selected. The TCR comes from a man aged 18 to 35 in good health. Some clones in this sample may be carry-over from other donors' samples. This chain uses TRBV5-1 with TRBJ2-3; D gene ambiguous. The CDR3 DNA follows: TGCGCCAGCAGCTTGACGCGGCATACGCAGTATTTT. Translating it yields CASSLTRHTQYF.